This T cell receptor beta chain was recovered during a study of OX40 agonist ivuxolimab in advanced cancers. As for the study in general: Ivuxolimab, an agonist antibody against OX40 (CD134), was given to patients. Dose-escalation patients suffered from hepatocellular carcinoma, melanoma, renal cell or head and neck cancer. The study, taken as a whole, reports: Blood T cells, both CD4+ and CD8+, expanded clonally by week 6 at 0.1 to 3.0 mg/kg. Expanded clones belonging to CD8+ T cells outnumbered, on average, those of CD4+.

Produced via immunoSEQ multiplex PCR; TCRdb's table is partial and in-frame only. The repertoire consists of 50,000 to 55,000 clones, with nearly 80% occurring once and the leading ten covering 3.9%. This CDR3 is built from 16 residues. Trimming stripped 0 bases from V and 4 bases from J, with 14 bases between. The germline V gene encodes CDR1 LGHNA and CDR2 YSLEER. A note on this clone: Its target is unknown.

Material: CD4+ or CD8+ T cells sorted from blood, obtained in a trial of the OX40 agonist ivuxolimab. This chain uses TRBV4-3 with TRBJ2-3; D is possibly TRBD1 or TRBD2 (5 bases each). The clonotype was recovered from an adult with an advanced solid tumor such as melanoma, head and neck, liver or kidney cancer. This CDR3 reads CASSQEQGPVADTQYF. CDR3 nucleotide sequence: TGCGCCAGCAGCCAAGAGCAGGGACCTGTAGCAGATACGCAGTATTTT.